This TCR beta chain was recovered during a study of cytomegalovirus exposure and HLA in healthy donors (dated by TCRdb to the late 2010s). With regard to the full study: A later analysis indicated that the roughly 120 validation repertoires were generated on the platform also employed for the 666 repertoires of the first cohort. The study aimed to test whether signatures of past pathogen exposure could be identified by cataloging public T cell receptors. A separate validation cohort of roughly 130 different subjects was used in addition to the 666-subject first cohort. High-throughput TCR immunosequencing, statistical association of individual TCRs with disease status, and machine learning were combined to predict cytomegalovirus infection status. Study-wide findings and limitations: The classifier was reported to diagnose cytomegalovirus status with high specificity and sensitivity in both the original and validation cohorts. The authors suggested that the approach could potentially be extended to other disease states and immunological phenotypes. All 120 or so repertoires were used to score co-occurrence in the validation cohort in a later analysis, because that analysis had no HLA typing for the cohort. In a later analysis, TCRs clustered in the first cohort were found to also tend to co-occur in the approximately 110 validation repertoires, with approximately 95% of cluster scores above 0. A total of 150 to 200 TCR beta chains were listed by the study as associated with cytomegalovirus. Most TCR sequences were seen in very few donors, while some public TCRs were found in many individuals. In vitro tests confirmed that a few of the cytomegalovirus-associated TCR beta chains recognize cytomegalovirus antigens.

Receptor amplification or capture employed the immunoSEQ multiplex PCR assay. The study's processing was this. A statistical classification framework was built for diagnosing cytomegalovirus status from the catalog of TCR beta chain sequences. TCRdb obtained this table from immuneACCESS and retained in-frame rearrangements with V and J assigned. These tables miss some clones; where compared with another copy, unresolved V genes account for less than half of the shortfall, and the remainder is unexplained. That table supplies the V and J calls and clone size; D and trimming were determined from the DNA. This sample holds approximately 150,000 clones; 87% were observed only once. In total, the top ten clones hold 4.5% to 5.5% of the sample. Donors formed part of the validation cohort, which comprised over a hundred subjects and was distinct from the first cohort of under 800 subjects. At the junction V is shortened by 3 bases and J by 5 bases; bases outside the gene matches: 11. The CDR3 spans 17 residues, from the cysteine through the phenylalanine. Of the read, only the CDR3 DNA is kept; its 51 bases are in frame from base 1. According to the germline V gene, CDR1 reads SGHTA and CDR2 reads FQGTGA.

Regarding this clone: Its antigen remains undetermined. Nothing much larger sits one base from this clone, and base qualities are not available.

Sequenced material: PBMCs. Here the chain combines TRBV7-3 and TRBJ2-3, and 10 bases in between align with TRBD2. The sequence was obtained from a man aged 18 to 35 in good health and CMV-seropositive. At the DNA level, the sequence is TGTGCCAGCAGCTTGCGCCTAGCGGGGGTATCTAGAGATACGCAGTATTTT. It is translated as CASSLRLAGVSRDTQYF. This CDR3, with the reference TRBV7-3 and TRBJ2-3 proteins standing in past its ends, gives the full variable domain GAGVSQTPSNKVTEKGKYVELRCDPISGHTALYWYRQSLGQGPEFLIYFQGTGAADDSGLPNDRFFAVRPEGSVSTLKIQRTERGDSAVYLCASSLRLAGVSRDTQYFGPGTRLTVL.